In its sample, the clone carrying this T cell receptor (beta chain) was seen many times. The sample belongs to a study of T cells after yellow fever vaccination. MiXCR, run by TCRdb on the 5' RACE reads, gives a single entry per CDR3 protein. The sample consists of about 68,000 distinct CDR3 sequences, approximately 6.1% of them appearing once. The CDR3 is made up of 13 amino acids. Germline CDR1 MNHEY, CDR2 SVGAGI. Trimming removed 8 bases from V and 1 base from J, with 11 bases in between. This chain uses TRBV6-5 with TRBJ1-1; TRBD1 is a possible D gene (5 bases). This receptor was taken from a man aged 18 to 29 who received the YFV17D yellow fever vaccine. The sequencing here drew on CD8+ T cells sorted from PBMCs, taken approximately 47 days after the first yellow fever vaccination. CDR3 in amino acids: CASLGEGNTEAFF. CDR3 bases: TGTGCCAGCCTAGGGGAAGGGAACACTGAAGCTTTCTTT.